This T cell receptor beta chain was documented in a study of Ad26.COV2.S vaccination and SARS-CoV-2 variants. Assay: immunoSEQ multiplex PCR; the TCRdb copy retains only in-frame clones and omits some. The sample gives 300,000 to 400,000 clones, 86% of which show up once; 1.9% is in the top ten. Treatment noted: around 19 received Ad26.COV2.S at low or high dose, single or two shots; roughly 5 received placebo; per-sample allocation not given. All samples were drawn on day 63, counting from the first vaccine or placebo injection. This clone was seen once. Material: peripheral blood, obtained in a trial of Ad26.COV2.S vaccine versus placebo. The sequence came from a person between 18 and 59 years old who received the Ad26.COV2.S COVID-19 vaccine or a placebo.

The CDR3 sequence: CASSLAVGLGARGTEAFF. The CDR3 DNA reads as TGTGCCAGCAGCTTGGCCGTGGGGTTGGGAGCGAGGGGCACTGAAGCTTTCTTT. The rearrangement links TRBV5-6 to TRBJ1-1; tentatively, D is TRBD1 (5 bases). CDR3 size: 18 residues. Trimming took off 0 bases at V and 4 bases at J, with 22 bases between the two ends. From germline, CDR1 is SGHDT and CDR2 YYEEEE.